This T cell receptor (beta chain) is drawn from a study of cytomegalovirus exposure and HLA in healthy donors. The study's findings and limits: CMV antigen specificity was confirmed in vitro for three CMV-associated chains.

Produced via immunoSEQ multiplex PCR; TCRdb's table is partial and in-frame only. Of about 270,000 clones listed, around 86% are singletons. The CDR3 covers 16 residues. The germline V gene encodes CDR1 SGHRS and CDR2 YFSETQ. The germline V and J ends were trimmed by 0 bases and 4 bases, with 16 bases remaining between them. This clone has a single count. Its specificity is not known. This sequence originates from a woman between 18 and 30 years old in good health and CMV-seronegative. The chain joins TRBV5-1 to TRBJ1-2, with D unclear. Sample: PBMCs. The CDR3 coding sequence is TGCGCCAGCAGCTTGGAGGCTGGGAGGTTCCGCTATGGCTACACCTTC. Its protein is CASSLEAGRFRYGYTF.